One and the same sample provided the 28 T cell receptor beta chains below, sequenced in a study of cytomegalovirus exposure and HLA in healthy donors. PCR used 60 Vbeta primers and 13 Jbeta primers. Clones were sequenced by immunoSEQ multiplex PCR, and TCRdb holds only the in-frame ones, with some missing. The sample holds 120,000 or so clones; roughly 72% are singletons and the top ten take roughly 10%. Sequenced input: PBMCs. Receptor source: a woman in her forties or fifties in good health and CMV-seropositive.

This clone has more than one count but fewer than ten. The rearrangement uses TRBV28 and TRBJ2-2; TRBD2 agrees at 7 bases. J lost 7 bases, V lost 6 bases, and 14 bases had no gene match. The CDR3 spans 16 residues. Germline lookup yields CDR1 MDHEN and CDR2 SYDVKM. For the CDR3, the DNA is TGTGCCAGCAGCATCCCTAGCGGCCGACTGGTCGGGGAGCTGTTTTTT. Translating it yields CASSIPSGRLVGELFF.

This rearrangement joins TRBV27 to TRBJ2-3; D is unresolved. The CDR3 spans 12 residues. V was trimmed by 6 bases and J by 4 bases, leaving 8 bases between them. Germline CDR1 reads MNHEY; CDR2 reads SMNVEV (reference sequence). CDR3 DNA sequence: TGTGCCAGCAGCCCTCCGGCAGATACGCAGTATTTT. It specifies CASSPPADTQYF.

The J gene is TRBJ2-1, the V gene TRBV5-6; 8 bases map to TRBD1. The CDR3 has 16 residues. In germline, CDR1 is SGHDT, CDR2 YYEEEE. The junction had 7 bases not matched to a gene; V was cut back by 3 bases and J by 2 bases. The CDR3 loop is CASSYLRTGPYNEQFF. The CDR3 region has the DNA TGTGCCAGCAGCTACTTAAGGACAGGGCCCTACAATGAGCAGTTCTTC.

The chain has TRBV19 and TRBJ2-3; perhaps TRBD1 as D (6 bases). Trimming shortened V by 2 bases and J by 2 bases, and 11 bases separated the two germline ends. This CDR3 region has 15 residues. Germline CDR1 reads LNHDA; CDR2 reads SQIVND (reference sequence). DNA for the CDR3: TGTGCCAGTAGTATACTGGGGGCCGACACAGATACGCAGTATTTT. This encodes CASSILGADTDTQYF.

The chain is built from TRBV5-1 and TRBJ2-3; TRBD1 is a possible D gene (6 bases). Germline assignment: CDR1 SGHRS and CDR2 YFSETQ. The CDR3 is 13 residues long. Trimming stripped 2 bases from V and 5 bases from J, with 9 bases between. CDR3: CASSLQGEDTQYF. As DNA, the CDR3 is TGCGCCAGCAGCTTACAGGGTGAAGATACGCAGTATTTT.

The chain joins TRBV10-3 to TRBJ1-2; TRBD1 agrees at 7 bases. This CDR3 contains 16 residues. Germline assignment: CDR1 ENHRY and CDR2 SYGVKD. Trimming cost V 0 bases and J 3 bases; bases outside gene matches: 7. CDR3 DNA: TGTGCCATCAGTGAGTCGGCAGGGGGAGCGTACTATGGCTACACCTTC. Its protein product is CAISESAGGAYYGYTF.

V and J are TRBV5-6 and TRBJ1-2; TRBD1 agrees at 9 bases. The germline CDR1 and CDR2 sequences are SGHDT and YYEEEE. This CDR3 is built from 14 residues. Germline trimming cut 4 bases from V and 6 bases from J; bases unmatched to any gene: 7. The CDR3 bases are TGTGCCAGCAGCGCCGGACAGGGGATCCATGGCTACACCTTC. Encoded protein: CASSAGQGIHGYTF.

The V call is TRBV7-8, the J call TRBJ1-2; 10 bases map to TRBD1. This CDR3 contains 14 residues. Germline loops: CDR1 SGHVS, CDR2 FQNEAQ. Unmatched junction bases numbered 7, after V lost 6 bases and J lost 6 bases. The CDR3 coding sequence is TGTGCCAGCAGATCTGGGACAGGGGCTGATGGCTACACCTTC. Encoded protein: CASRSGTGADGYTF.

The chain links TRBV5-1 to TRBJ1-4; 7 bases fit TRBD1. The CDR3 contains 16 residues. The junction had 12 bases not matched to a gene; V was cut back by 3 bases and J by 7 bases. Germline values: CDR1 SGHRS, CDR2 YFSETQ. CDR3 DNA sequence: TGCGCCAGCAGCTCCTTACGACAGGGAAGGAGTGAAAAACTGTTTTTT. Translation: CASSSLRQGRSEKLFF.

The chain links TRBV6-4 to TRBJ1-2; D uncertain. With 3 bases removed from V and 3 bases from J, the gap between germline ends came to 8 bases. This CDR3 has 13 amino acids. Germline-derived CDR1 and CDR2 are MRHNA and SNTAGT. CDR3 bases: TGTGCCAGCAGTGAGTTTCAGGACTATGGCTACACCTTC. It specifies CASSEFQDYGYTF.

The genes are TRBV19 and TRBJ1-2; D call uncertain. Per germline, CDR1 LNHDA and CDR2 SQIVND (reference sequence). V gave up 3 bases and J gave up 8 bases, with 19 bases separating them. The CDR3 covers 15 residues. The CDR3: CASSMRMFGGAGYTF. The CDR3 region has the DNA TGTGCCAGTAGTATGCGGATGTTCGGAGGCGCGGGCTACACCTTC.

The genes are TRBV5-6 and TRBJ2-1; D possibly corresponds to TRBD2 (6 bases). V was shortened by 3 bases and J by 2 bases, with 15 bases between the two germline ends. CDR1 is SGHDT, CDR2 YYEEEE, per germline. The CDR3 has 16 residues. CDR3 coding DNA: TGTGCCAGCAGCTGGACGGGGGACCCCGCCTACAATGAGCAGTTCTTC. Residues: CASSWTGDPAYNEQFF.

The gene calls are TRBV4-2 and TRBJ1-1, with TRBD1 identical over 8 bases. Trimming cost V 1 base and J 0 bases; bases outside gene matches: 4. The CDR3 runs to 16 residues. Germline loops: CDR1 LGHNA, CDR2 YNFKEQ. The CDR3 reads CASSQGTGTLNTEAFF. The CDR3 nucleotides are TGTGCCAGCAGCCAAGGGACAGGGACTCTGAACACTGAAGCTTTCTTT.

This clone was seen just once. The V and J genes are TRBV7-9 and TRBJ1-1; D not resolved. V shed 3 bases and J shed 2 bases, with 7 bases lying between them. In germline, CDR1 is SEHNR, CDR2 FQNEAQ (reference sequence). The CDR3 runs 13 residues. The DNA of the CDR3 is TGTGCCAGCAGCTTTGGACTAAACACTGAAGCTTTCTTT. The encoded protein is CASSFGLNTEAFF.

The table lists this clone with a count of one. V gene TRBV11-3 combines with J gene TRBJ2-2; 8 nucleotides align to TRBD2. Germline-derived CDR1 and CDR2 are SGHNT and YENEEA. This CDR3 has 15 residues. The junction had 5 bases not matched to a gene; V was cut back by 3 bases and J by 5 bases. The DNA for the CDR3 is TGTGCCAGCAGCTTCGGGCGGGGGGAAACCGGGGAGCTGTTTTTT. Its protein product is CASSFGRGETGELFF.

The chain couples TRBV27 to TRBJ2-3, with 14 bases aligning to TRBD2. CDR1 is MNHEY, CDR2 SMNVEV, per germline (reference sequence). J gave up 6 bases and V 5 bases, and 13 bases lay outside the gene matches. CDR3 length: 18 amino acids. The CDR3 DNA reads as TGTGCCAGCAGTATTCGGACTAGCGGGGGGTCCCTCAGCGATACGCAGTATTTT. It yields the protein CASSIRTSGGSLSDTQYF.

V is TRBV9 and J is TRBJ2-5; D might be TRBD1 (5 bases). The CDR3 loop spans 14 amino acids. V lost 3 bases and J lost 5, with 14 bases in between. Germline CDR1 reads SGDLS; CDR2 reads YYNGEE. The CDR3 here is CASSARQYGETQYF. The DNA of the CDR3 is TGTGCCAGCAGCGCCCGACAGTATGGGGAGACCCAGTACTTC.

This clone showed up just a few times. The chain joins TRBV7-2 to TRBJ2-5, with 9 bases identical to TRBD1. CDR3 length: 15 residues. Germline V gives CDR1 SGHTA, CDR2 FQGNSA. V lost 5 bases and J lost 5; bases outside the gene matches: 9. CDR3 sequence: CASSLNRGRSETQYF. DNA of the CDR3: TGTGCCAGCAGCCTAAACAGGGGGCGTTCGGAGACCCAGTACTTC.

The rearrangement links TRBV7-2 to TRBJ1-1; TRBD1 matches at 7 bases. Trimming took 4 bases from V and 6 from J; bases not matched to a gene: 11. The germline V gene has CDR1 SGHTA and CDR2 FQGNSA. This CDR3 contains 15 residues. This CDR3 reads CASSWGQPSSSEAFF. The CDR3 DNA reads TGTGCCAGCAGCTGGGGACAGCCGTCGTCTTCTGAAGCTTTCTTT.

The V and J genes are TRBV29-1 and TRBJ1-4; D possibly corresponds to TRBD1 (5 bases). The CDR3 runs 14 residues. Germline loops: CDR1 SQVTM, CDR2 ANQGSEA. V gave up 2 bases and J gave up 2 bases, with 9 bases separating them. CDR3 in DNA: TGCAGCGTTGAACAGGGTGACACTAATGAAAAACTGTTTTTT. Translation gives CSVEQGDTNEKLFF.

The J gene is TRBJ2-7, the V gene TRBV28; the D is unclear. Trimming removed 2 bases from V and 0 bases from J, with 8 bases in between. The CDR3 is made up of 14 amino acids. Germline CDR1 MDHEN, CDR2 SYDVKM. In DNA, the CDR3 is TGTGCCAGCAGTTTAGTTTCCTACTCCTACGAGCAGTACTTC. Translation: CASSLVSYSYEQYF.

The rearrangement uses TRBV18 and TRBJ1-1; D perhaps matches TRBD1 (6 bases). Germline assignment: CDR1 KGHSH and CDR2 LQKENI. V lost 4 bases and J 1 base, leaving 10 bases between the germline ends. The CDR3 runs 14 residues. The CDR3 here is CASSQETGNTEAFF. The CDR3 DNA reads TGTGCCAGCTCACAAGAGACAGGGAACACTGAAGCTTTCTTT.

The rearrangement joins TRBV10-3 to TRBJ2-7; D remains unclear. Trimming removed 10 bases at V and 0 bases at J, with 10 bases between. Germline-derived CDR1 and CDR2 are ENHRY and SYGVKD. The CDR3 has 12 amino acids. The CDR3, as DNA: TGTGCCACAGGAAAGGTCTCCTACGAGCAGTACTTC. Amino acid sequence: CATGKVSYEQYF.

The J gene is TRBJ1-3, the V gene TRBV19; a possible D gene is TRBD1 (5 bases). The CDR3 has 16 amino acids. V shed 5 bases and J shed 0 bases, with 14 bases lying between them. Germline values: CDR1 LNHDA, CDR2 SQIVND (reference sequence). CDR3 DNA: TGTGCCAGTAGTGCCTGGGGGGTGAGCTCTGGAAACACCATATATTTT. Translating gives CASSAWGVSSGNTIYF. Complete variable domain (other parts from reference TRBV19 and TRBJ1-3): DGGITQSPKYLFRKEGQNVTLSCEQNLNHDAMYWYRQDPGQGLRLIYYSQIVNDFQKGDIAEGYSVSREKKESFPLTVTSAQKNPTAFYLCASSAWGVSSGNTIYFGEGSWLTVV.

The chain combines TRBV5-1 with TRBJ2-7; maybe TRBD1 (5 bases). Germline V gives CDR1 SGHRS, CDR2 YFSETQ. The V gene lost 5 bases and the J gene lost 0 bases, with 15 bases spanning the gap. The length of the CDR3 is 15 residues. CDR3 bases: TGCGCCAGCAGTCCAGGGTATTCTAGCTCCTACGAGCAGTACTTC. This encodes CASSPGYSSSYEQYF.

The table lists this clone with a count of one. The gene calls are TRBV11-2 and TRBJ1-1, with D maybe TRBD1 (6 bases). With 1 base removed from V and 4 bases from J, the gap between germline ends came to 13 bases. CDR1 SGHAT and CDR2 FQNNGV come from the germline V gene. This CDR3 is 15 amino acids long. The CDR3 region has the DNA TGTGCCAGCAGCTTAGCCGTGGGGGCGAGCACTGAAGCTTTCTTT. Translation gives CASSLAVGASTEAFF.

The rearrangement joins TRBV5-1 to TRBJ1-5; weak D call: TRBD1 (6 bases). This CDR3 has 16 amino acids. V lost 4 bases, J lost 0 bases, and 14 bases lay in between. Germline CDR1 is SGHRS and CDR2 is YFSETQ. CDR3 region: CASSQKQGYSNQPQHF. CDR3 sequence (DNA): TGCGCCAGCAGCCAGAAACAGGGATATAGCAATCAGCCCCAGCATTTT.

This rearrangement joins TRBV10-3 to TRBJ1-2; 8 bases match TRBD1. Trimming took 0 bases from V and 3 from J; bases not matched to a gene: 12. The length of the CDR3 is 18 residues. Germline lookup yields CDR1 ENHRY and CDR2 SYGVKD. The CDR3 sequence is CAISESTRGPDRDYGYTF. The CDR3 coding sequence is TGTGCCATCAGTGAGTCGACTCGAGGGCCGGACAGGGACTATGGCTACACCTTC.